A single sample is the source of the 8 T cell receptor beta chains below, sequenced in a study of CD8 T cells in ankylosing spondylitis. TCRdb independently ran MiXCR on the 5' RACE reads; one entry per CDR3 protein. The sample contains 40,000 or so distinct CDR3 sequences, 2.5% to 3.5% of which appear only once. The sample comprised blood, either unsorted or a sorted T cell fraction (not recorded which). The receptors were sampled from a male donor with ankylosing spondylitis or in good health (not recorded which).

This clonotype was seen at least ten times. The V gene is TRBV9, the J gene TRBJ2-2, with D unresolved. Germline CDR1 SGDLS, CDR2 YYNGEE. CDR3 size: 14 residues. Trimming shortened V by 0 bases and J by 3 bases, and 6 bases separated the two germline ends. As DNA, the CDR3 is TGTGCCAGCAGCGTAGGGGGTGACACCGGGGAGCTGTTTTTT. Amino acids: CASSVGGDTGELFF.

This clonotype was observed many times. CDR3 nucleotides: TGTGCCAGCAGCAATAGCGGGAGGGCCGAGTACAATGAGCAGTTCTTC. Its translation: CASSNSGRAEYNEQFF. The chain combines TRBV9 with TRBJ2-1; 11 bases are a match to TRBD2. Per the germline V gene, CDR1 is SGDLS and CDR2 is YYNGEE. This CDR3 is built from 16 residues. Unmatched junction bases numbered 7, after V lost 4 bases and J lost 4 bases.

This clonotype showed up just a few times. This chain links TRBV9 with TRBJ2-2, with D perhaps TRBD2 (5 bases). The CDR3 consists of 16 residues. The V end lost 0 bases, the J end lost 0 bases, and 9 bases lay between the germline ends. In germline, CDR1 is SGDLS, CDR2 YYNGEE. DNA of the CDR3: TGTGCCAGCAGCGTAGGTGCGGGCGCGAACACCGGGGAGCTGTTTTTT. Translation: CASSVGAGANTGELFF.

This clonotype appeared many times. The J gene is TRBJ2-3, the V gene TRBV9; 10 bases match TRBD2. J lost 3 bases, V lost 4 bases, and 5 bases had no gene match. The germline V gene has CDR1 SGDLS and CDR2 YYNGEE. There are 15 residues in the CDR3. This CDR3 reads CASSLQTSGTDTQYF. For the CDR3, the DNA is TGTGCCAGCAGCCTCCAGACTAGCGGGACAGATACGCAGTATTTT. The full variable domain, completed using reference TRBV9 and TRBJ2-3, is DSGVTQTPKHLITATGQRVTLRCSPRSGDLSVYWYQQSLDQGLQFLIQYYNGEERAKGNILERFSAQQFPDLHSELNLSSLELGDSALYFCASSLQTSGTDTQYFGPGTRLTVL.

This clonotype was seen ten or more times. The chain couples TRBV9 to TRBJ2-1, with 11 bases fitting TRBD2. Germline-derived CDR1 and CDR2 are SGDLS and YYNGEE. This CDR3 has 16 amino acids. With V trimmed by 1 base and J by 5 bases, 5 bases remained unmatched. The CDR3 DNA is TGTGCCAGCAGCGTACTCCTAGCGGGAGGAAACAATGAGCAGTTCTTC. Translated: CASSVLLAGGNNEQFF.

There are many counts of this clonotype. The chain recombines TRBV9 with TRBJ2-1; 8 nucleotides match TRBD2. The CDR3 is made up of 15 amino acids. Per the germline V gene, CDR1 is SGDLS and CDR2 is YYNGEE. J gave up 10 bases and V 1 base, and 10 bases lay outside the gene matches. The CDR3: CASSVQPAAGDEQFF. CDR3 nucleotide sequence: TGTGCCAGCAGCGTACAACCCGCAGCGGGGGACGAGCAGTTCTTC.

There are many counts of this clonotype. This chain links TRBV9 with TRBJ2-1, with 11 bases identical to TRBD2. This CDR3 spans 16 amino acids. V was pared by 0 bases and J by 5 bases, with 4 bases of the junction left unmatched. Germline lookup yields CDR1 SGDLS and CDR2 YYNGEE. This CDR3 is CASSVGTSGRNNEQFF. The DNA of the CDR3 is TGTGCCAGCAGCGTAGGTACTAGCGGGAGAAACAATGAGCAGTTCTTC.

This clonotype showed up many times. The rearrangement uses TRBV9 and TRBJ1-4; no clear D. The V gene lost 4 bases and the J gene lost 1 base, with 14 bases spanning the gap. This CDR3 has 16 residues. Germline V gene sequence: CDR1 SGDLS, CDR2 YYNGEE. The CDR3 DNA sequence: TGTGCCAGCAGCCCGGCTGATGGACGAACTAATGAAAAACTGTTTTTT. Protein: CASSPADGRTNEKLFF.